This T cell receptor beta chain was sequenced for a study of T cell responses to AZD1222 COVID-19 vaccine. Points from the study as a whole: With two AZD1222 doses given, Spike-specific TCR breadth and depth both rose. Reportedly, close to half of spike-specific TCRs are directed against unmutated variant regions.

Concerning this clone: Its antigen remains unidentified.

V lost 6 bases and J lost 4; bases outside the gene matches: 9. Per the germline V gene, CDR1 is MNHEY and CDR2 is SVGAGI. The CDR3 consists of 14 residues. The assay was immunoSEQ multiplex PCR, and TCRdb's table has in-frame clones only and misses some. The sample has under 80,000 clones; nearly 90% are singletons. The chain combines TRBV6-5 with TRBJ2-7; 7 nucleotides align to TRBD2. This sample comprised peripheral blood, obtained 28 days after the second AZD1222 dose. This clonotype originated in an adult who received the AZD1222 COVID-19 vaccine. This CDR3 is CASSLLAASYEQYF. Written as DNA, the CDR3 is TGTGCCAGCAGCCTTCTAGCGGCCAGTTACGAGCAGTACTTC.